What follows are 18 T cell receptor beta chains derived from one specimen sequenced in a study of blood T cell repertoires in COVID-19. Sequenced by immunoSEQ multiplex PCR; TCRdb stores in-frame clones only, minus some. The sample includes approximately 280,000 clones, about nine tenths of them seen just once. The sample consisted of peripheral blood. The receptors stem from a man aged 45-65 years with acute or convalescent COVID-19.

This rearrangement joins TRBV30 to TRBJ1-2, with 8 bases aligning to TRBD1. Germline V CDR1 and CDR2: GTSNPN, SVGIG (reference sequence). J gave up 8 bases and V 3 bases, and 8 bases lay outside the gene matches. The CDR3 covers 13 residues. The CDR3 loop reads CAWSDGQGGGYTF. As DNA, the CDR3 is TGTGCCTGGAGCGACGGACAGGGTGGCGGCTACACCTTC.

This clone was picked up a small number of times. V usage is TRBV2 and J usage is TRBJ1-1; no reliable D call. V lost 5 bases to trimming and J lost 0 bases, with 10 bases between them. CDR3 size: 14 residues. Germline CDR1 and CDR2: SNHLY and FYNNEI. CDR3 bases: TGTGCCAGCAGTTCCCCGGGGTTGAACACTGAAGCTTTCTTT. Its translation: CASSSPGLNTEAFF.

At least ten counts were recorded for this clone. V is TRBV25-1 and J is TRBJ2-5; D is uncertain. CDR3 size: 14 residues. Germline CDR1 MGHDK, CDR2 SYGVNS. V dropped 2 bases and J dropped 2 bases, with 9 bases sitting between them. The CDR3 region has the DNA TGTGCCAGCAGTGAAATGAACAATCAAGAGACCCAGTACTTC. Its translation is CASSEMNNQETQYF. Variable domain in full (rest from reference TRBV25-1 and TRBJ2-5): EADIYQTPRYLVIGTGKKITLECSQTMGHDKMYWYQQDPGMELHLIHYSYGVNSTEKGDLSSESTVSRIRTEHFPLTLESARPSHTSQYLCASSEMNNQETQYFGPGTRLLVL.

The rearrangement joins TRBV9 to TRBJ2-3; 10 nucleotides align to TRBD2. The germline V gene encodes CDR1 SGDLS and CDR2 YYNGEE. V lost 3 bases, J lost 3 bases, and 4 bases stayed unmatched. The CDR3 is 15 residues long. CDR3 sequence reads: CASSGSGGLTDTQYF. The CDR3 DNA reads TGTGCCAGCAGCGGTAGCGGGGGGTTGACAGATACGCAGTATTTT.

The rearrangement joins TRBV9 to TRBJ2-1, with D uncertain. Germline assignment: CDR1 SGDLS and CDR2 YYNGEE. CDR3 length: 13 residues. With 0 bases removed from V and 6 bases from J, the gap between germline ends came to 7 bases. Here the CDR3 DNA reads TGTGCCAGCAGCGTAGGGCTCCTCAATGAGCAGTTCTTC. This encodes CASSVGLLNEQFF.

The rearrangement links TRBV3-1 (or the pseudogene TRBV3-2) to TRBJ1-6; no clear D. This CDR3 has 14 residues. The germline V gene has CDR1 LGHDT and CDR2 YNNKEL (reference sequence). V lost 0 bases to trimming and J lost 7 bases, with 7 bases between them. The CDR3 DNA reads as TGTGCCAGCAGCCAAGATCCGGGGAATTCACCCCTCCACTTT. Protein sequence: CASSQDPGNSPLHF.

This clone came up once. The chain employs TRBV2 and TRBJ2-7; TRBD1 agrees at 9 bases. Germline V lookup: CDR1 SNHLY, CDR2 FYNNEI. The CDR3 consists of 12 residues. CDR3 protein: CAGQGYGRAQYF. CDR3 in DNA: TGTGCGGGACAGGGATATGGTAGAGCGCAGTACTTC.

The CDR3 sequence: CASSRAGGNTEAFF. DNA for the CDR3: TGTGCCAGCAGCCGTGCAGGGGGGAACACTGAAGCTTTCTTT. The chain combines TRBV3-1 (or the pseudogene TRBV3-2) with TRBJ1-1, with TRBD1 matching over 7 bases. In germline, CDR1 is LGHDT, CDR2 YNNKEL (reference sequence). V trimming: 4 bases; J trimming: 1 base; junction bases outside the gene matches: 3. CDR3 length equals 14 residues.

This chain links TRBV19 with TRBJ1-3; 7 bases are a match to TRBD1. Looked up from germline, CDR1 is LNHDA and CDR2 is SQIVND (reference sequence). CDR3 length: 15 residues. J lost 0 bases, V lost 7 bases, and 6 bases had no gene match. The CDR3 nucleotides read TGTGCCAGTACCCGGACAGGTGCCTCTGGAAACACCATATATTTT. Its protein product is CASTRTGASGNTIYF.

The V gene is TRBV6-5, the J gene TRBJ2-1, with 7 positions matching TRBD2. Germline V lookup: CDR1 MNHEY, CDR2 SVGAGI. CDR3 length: 15 residues. Trimming cost V 0 bases and J 4 bases; bases outside gene matches: 3. In nucleotides, the CDR3 is TGTGCCAGCAGTTACTCGGGGGGGGGTTACAATGAGCAGTTCTTC. This gives the protein CASSYSGGGYNEQFF.

V is TRBV5-4 and J is TRBJ1-3; D not certain. The CDR3 is made up of 14 amino acids. Germline CDR1 and CDR2: SGHNT and YYREEE (reference sequence). V was cut by 0 bases and J by 0 bases, with 4 bases left in between. The CDR3 loop is CASSLGASGNTIYF. The CDR3 region has the DNA TGTGCCAGCAGCTTGGGGGCCTCTGGAAACACCATATATTTT.

This clone is a singleton in its sample. The sample contains more than one DNA sequence encoding this CDR3. The rearrangement links TRBV12-3 or TRBV12-4 to TRBJ2-1, with D tentatively TRBD1 (5 bases). CDR3 length equals 13 residues. Trimming removed 6 bases from V and 4 bases from J, with 10 bases in between. The chain's CDR3 is CASSLGQYNEQFF. The CDR3 DNA sequence: TGTGCCAGCAGCCTCGGACAATACAATGAGCAGTTCTTC.

This clone was detected only once. The same CDR3 is also encoded by other DNA sequences in this sample. The chain couples TRBV10-3 to TRBJ1-4, with D possibly matching TRBD1 (6 bases). This CDR3 has 12 residues. CDR1 and CDR2 (germline): ENHRY, SYGVKD. V lost 10 bases, J lost 3 bases, and 9 bases lay in between. Written as DNA, the CDR3 is TGTGCCACCGGACAGCCTAATGAAAAACTGTTTTTT. Translation gives CATGQPNEKLFF.

This clone appeared many times. The rearrangement joins TRBV29-1 to TRBJ1-1, with 8 nucleotides matching TRBD1. Germline loops: CDR1 SQVTM, CDR2 ANQGSEA. The CDR3 has 12 residues. With 6 bases clipped from V and 5 bases from J, the junction kept 5 bases outside the gene matches. The CDR3 sequence is CSVLQGGTEAFF. Here the CDR3 DNA reads TGCAGCGTACTACAGGGGGGGACTGAAGCTTTCTTT.

The rearrangement uses TRBV5-4 and TRBJ1-3; 8 nucleotides agree with TRBD1. The CDR3 is 16 amino acids. J was trimmed by 5 bases and V by 2 bases; bases with no gene match: 9. Per the germline V gene, CDR1 is SGHNT and CDR2 is YYREEE (reference sequence). CDR3 sequence reads: CASSFGPGQGRNTIYF. CDR3 bases: TGTGCCAGCAGCTTTGGCCCCGGACAGGGACGAAACACCATATATTTT.

This clone has only one observation. V gene TRBV7-9 combines with J gene TRBJ1-2; 7 bases line up with TRBD1. This CDR3 contains 14 residues. CDR1 and CDR2 from the germline V gene are SEHNR and FQNEAQ (reference sequence). Trimming took 5 bases from V and 2 from J; bases not matched to a gene: 5. CDR3 sequence reads: CASSPWTGNYGYTF. The CDR3 DNA sequence: TGTGCCAGCAGCCCCTGGACAGGAAACTATGGCTACACCTTC.

The chain carries TRBV27 and TRBJ2-1; 7 bases match TRBD1. Germline V CDR1 and CDR2: MNHEY, SMNVEV (reference sequence). There are 14 residues in the CDR3. With V trimmed by 6 bases and J by 7 bases, 9 bases remained unmatched. The CDR3 loop is CASSLTGTVNEQFF. For the CDR3, the DNA is TGTGCCAGCAGCCTAACCGGGACAGTGAATGAGCAGTTCTTC.

The rearrangement links TRBV5-1 to TRBJ2-2; the D gene is possibly TRBD1 (6 bases). CDR3 length: 14 residues. The V gene's germline CDR1 is SGHRS and CDR2 YFSETQ. The germline V and J ends were trimmed by 1 base and 7 bases, with 11 bases remaining between them. CDR3 sequence reads: CASSLNRAIGELFF. The CDR3 DNA is TGCGCCAGCAGCTTGAACAGGGCGATCGGGGAGCTGTTTTTT.